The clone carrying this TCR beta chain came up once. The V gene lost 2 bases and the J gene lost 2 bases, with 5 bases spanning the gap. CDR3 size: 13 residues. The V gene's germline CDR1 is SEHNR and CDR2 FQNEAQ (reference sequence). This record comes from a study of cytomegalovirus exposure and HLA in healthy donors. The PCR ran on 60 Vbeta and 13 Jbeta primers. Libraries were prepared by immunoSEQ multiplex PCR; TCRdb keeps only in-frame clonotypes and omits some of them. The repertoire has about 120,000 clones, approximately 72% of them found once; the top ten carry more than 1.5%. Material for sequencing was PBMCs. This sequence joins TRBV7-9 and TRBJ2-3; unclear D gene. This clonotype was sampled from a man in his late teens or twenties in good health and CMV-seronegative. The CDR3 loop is CASSLIFTDTQYF. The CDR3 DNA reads TGTGCCAGCAGCTTAATCTTCACAGATACGCAGTATTTT.